This T cell receptor (beta chain) emerged from a study of blood T cell repertoires in COVID-19. The wider study: Italy, Spain and the United States were the sources of the convalescent and acute COVID-19 samples. PBMCs, B-cell-depleted T cells, or T cells were the source of the cDNA or gDNA that made up the material.

V trimming: 4 bases; J trimming: 2 bases; junction bases outside the gene matches: 4. The CDR3 covers 17 residues. Germline V gene sequence: CDR1 KGHDR, CDR2 SFDVKD. In the original analysis: Estimation of nucleated cell counts was performed using reference gene primer amplification. Assay used: immunoSEQ multiplex PCR; TCRdb lists only in-frame clones, some missing. The DNA was the basis for D and trimming; V, J and clone size are from that table. The sample lists tens of thousands of clones; about 89% were seen once. The V call is TRBV24-1, the J call TRBJ2-2; 12 bases are a match to TRBD1. The sequenced material came from peripheral blood. The TCR was taken from a woman aged 60-75 years with active COVID-19. For the CDR3, the DNA is TGTGCCACCAGTGAATCCGGGACAGGGGGCAACACCGGGGAGCTGTTTTTT. This sequence encodes CATSESGTGGNTGELFF.